This T cell receptor (beta chain) was identified in a study of blood T cell repertoires in COVID-19. Generated by immunoSEQ multiplex PCR, the TCRdb table keeps only in-frame clones and is missing some. The repertoire holds about 250,000 clones, with over 75% as singletons. There are 17 residues in the CDR3. Germline assignment: CDR1 SGHRS and CDR2 YFSETQ. V shed 2 bases and J 0 bases; nucleotides not matched to a gene: 5. Sequencing input: peripheral blood. V and J are TRBV5-1 and TRBJ2-6; TRBD1 aligns across 7 bases. The clonotype was recovered from a woman aged 35 to 49 who had recovered from COVID-19. For the CDR3, the DNA is TGCGCCAGCAGCTTCGGACAGGCAGGCTCTGGGGCCAACGTCCTGACTTTC. This gives the protein CASSFGQAGSGANVLTF.